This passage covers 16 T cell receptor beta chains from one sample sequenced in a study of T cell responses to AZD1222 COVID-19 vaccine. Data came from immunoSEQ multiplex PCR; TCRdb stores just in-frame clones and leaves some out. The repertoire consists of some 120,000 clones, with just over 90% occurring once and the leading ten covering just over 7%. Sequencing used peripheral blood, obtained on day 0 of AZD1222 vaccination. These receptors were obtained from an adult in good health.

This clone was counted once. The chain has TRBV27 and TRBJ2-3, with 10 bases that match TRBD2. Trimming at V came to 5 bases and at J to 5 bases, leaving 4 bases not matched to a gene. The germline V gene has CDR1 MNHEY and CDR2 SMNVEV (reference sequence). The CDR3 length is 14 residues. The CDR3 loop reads CASSSGRGGDTQYF. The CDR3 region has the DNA TGTGCCAGCAGTAGCGGGAGGGGGGGAGATACGCAGTATTTT.

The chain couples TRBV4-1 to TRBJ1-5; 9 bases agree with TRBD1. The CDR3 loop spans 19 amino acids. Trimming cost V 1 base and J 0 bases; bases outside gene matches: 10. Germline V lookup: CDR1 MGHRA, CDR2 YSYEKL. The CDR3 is CASSQGTGTGPYSNQPQHF. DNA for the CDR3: TGCGCCAGCAGCCAAGGGACCGGGACAGGGCCCTATAGCAATCAGCCCCAGCATTTT.

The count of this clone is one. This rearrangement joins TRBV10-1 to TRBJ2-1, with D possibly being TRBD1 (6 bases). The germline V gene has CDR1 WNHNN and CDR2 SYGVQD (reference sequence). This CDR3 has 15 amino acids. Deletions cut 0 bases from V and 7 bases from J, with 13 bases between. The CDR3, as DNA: TGCGCCAGCAGTGAGTCTGGGGGCTCATGGAATGAGCAGTTCTTC. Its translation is CASSESGGSWNEQFF.

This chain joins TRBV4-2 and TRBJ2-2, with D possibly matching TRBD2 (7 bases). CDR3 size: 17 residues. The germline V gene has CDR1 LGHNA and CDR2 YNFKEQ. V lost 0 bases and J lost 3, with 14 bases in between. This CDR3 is CASSQEGGGAHTGELFF. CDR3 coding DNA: TGTGCCAGCAGCCAAGAAGGGGGGGGAGCGCACACCGGGGAGCTGTTTTTT.

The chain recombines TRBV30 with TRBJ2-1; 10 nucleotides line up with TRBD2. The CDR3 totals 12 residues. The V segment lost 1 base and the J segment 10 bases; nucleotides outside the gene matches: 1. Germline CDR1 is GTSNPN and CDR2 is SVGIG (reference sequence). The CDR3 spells CAWSETSGEQFF. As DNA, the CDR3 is TGTGCCTGGAGTGAGACTAGCGGGGAGCAGTTCTTC.

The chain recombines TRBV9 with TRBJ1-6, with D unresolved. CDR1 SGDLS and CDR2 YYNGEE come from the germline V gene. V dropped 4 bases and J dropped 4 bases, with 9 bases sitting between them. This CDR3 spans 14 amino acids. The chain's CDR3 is CASSPGSYNSPLHF. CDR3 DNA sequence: TGTGCCAGCAGCCCCGGGTCTTATAATTCACCCCTCCACTTT.

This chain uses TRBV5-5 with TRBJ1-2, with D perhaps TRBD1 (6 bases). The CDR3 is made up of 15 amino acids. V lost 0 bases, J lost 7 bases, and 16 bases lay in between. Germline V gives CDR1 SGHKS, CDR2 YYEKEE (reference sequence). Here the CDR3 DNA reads TGTGCCAGCAGCTTGGATCAGGGGAGAGCTGGTGGCTACACCTTC. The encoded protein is CASSLDQGRAGGYTF.

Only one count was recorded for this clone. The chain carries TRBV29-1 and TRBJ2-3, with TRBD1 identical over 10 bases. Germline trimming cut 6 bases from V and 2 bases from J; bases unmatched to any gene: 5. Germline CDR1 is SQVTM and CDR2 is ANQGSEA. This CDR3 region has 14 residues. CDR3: CSVRTGGVTDTQYF. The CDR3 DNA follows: TGCAGCGTGCGGACAGGGGGAGTCACAGATACGCAGTATTTT.

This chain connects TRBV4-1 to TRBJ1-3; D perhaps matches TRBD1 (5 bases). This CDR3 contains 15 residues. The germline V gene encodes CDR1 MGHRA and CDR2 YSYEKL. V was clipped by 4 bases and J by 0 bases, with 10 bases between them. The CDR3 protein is CASSRDRLSGNTIYF. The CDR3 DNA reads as TGCGCCAGCAGCCGAGACAGACTCTCTGGAAACACCATATATTTT.

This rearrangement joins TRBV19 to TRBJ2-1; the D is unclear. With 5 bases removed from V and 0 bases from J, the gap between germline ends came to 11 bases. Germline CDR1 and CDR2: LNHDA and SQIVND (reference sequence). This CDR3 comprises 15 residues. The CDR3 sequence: CASSLDRSSYNEQFF. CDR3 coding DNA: TGTGCCAGTAGTTTGGACCGGAGCTCCTACAATGAGCAGTTCTTC.

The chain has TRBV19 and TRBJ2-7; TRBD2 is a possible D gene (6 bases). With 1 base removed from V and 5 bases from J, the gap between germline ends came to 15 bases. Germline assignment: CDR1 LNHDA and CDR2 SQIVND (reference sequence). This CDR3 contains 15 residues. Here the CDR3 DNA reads TGTGCCAGTAGTATAGCCCTAACGGGGGAACACGAGCAGTACTTC. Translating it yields CASSIALTGEHEQYF.

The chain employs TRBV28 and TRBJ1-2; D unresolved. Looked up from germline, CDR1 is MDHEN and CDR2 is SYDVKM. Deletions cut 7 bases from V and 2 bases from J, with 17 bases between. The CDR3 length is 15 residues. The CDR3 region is CASTTRWTDNYGYTF. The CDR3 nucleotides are TGTGCCAGCACCACCCGTTGGACGGACAACTATGGCTACACCTTC.

The CDR3 loop is CSVERPGTGSGYGYTF. In nucleotides, the CDR3 is TGCAGCGTTGAACGCCCCGGGACAGGGAGTGGTTATGGCTACACCTTC. V is TRBV29-1 and J is TRBJ1-2; 9 nucleotides line up with TRBD1. The CDR3 sequence is 16 residues long. V trimming: 2 bases; J trimming: 5 bases; junction bases outside the gene matches: 12. CDR1 and CDR2 from the germline V gene are SQVTM and ANQGSEA.

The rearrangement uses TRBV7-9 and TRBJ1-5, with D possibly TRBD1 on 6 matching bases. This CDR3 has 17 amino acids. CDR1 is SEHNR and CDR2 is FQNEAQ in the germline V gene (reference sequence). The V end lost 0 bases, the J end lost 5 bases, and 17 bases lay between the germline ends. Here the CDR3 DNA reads TGTGCCAGCAGCTTAGCGAGGGGGGGGCTTAGTGATCAGCCCCAGCATTTT. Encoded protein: CASSLARGGLSDQPQHF.

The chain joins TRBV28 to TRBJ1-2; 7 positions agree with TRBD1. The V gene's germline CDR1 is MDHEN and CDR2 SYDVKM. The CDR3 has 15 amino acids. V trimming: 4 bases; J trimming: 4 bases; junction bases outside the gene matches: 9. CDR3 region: CASSSPPQGVYGYTF. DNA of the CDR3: TGTGCCAGCAGTTCGCCCCCCCAGGGGGTCTATGGCTACACCTTC.

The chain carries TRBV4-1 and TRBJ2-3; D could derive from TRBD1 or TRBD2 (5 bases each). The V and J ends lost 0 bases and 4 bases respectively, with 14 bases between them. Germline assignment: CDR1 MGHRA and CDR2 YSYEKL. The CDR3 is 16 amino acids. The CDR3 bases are TGCGCCAGCAGCCAAGATTGGGGGAGTTCAGCAGATACGCAGTATTTT. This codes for CASSQDWGSSADTQYF.